This T cell receptor (beta chain) derives from a study of Ad26.COV2.S vaccination and SARS-CoV-2 variants. TCRdb's table, derived via immunoSEQ multiplex PCR, lists solely in-frame clones and lacks some. Of nearly 400,000 clones detected, around 91% appear once; the ten largest clones hold under 2%. About this clone: Antigen unknown.

General study results and limits: Vaccine and placebo recipients had comparable breadth of non-spike TCRs.

Indicated treatment: around 19 received Ad26.COV2.S at low or high dose, single or two shots; about 5 received placebo; per-sample allocation not given. Specimen acquisition occurred on day 63 following the initial vaccine or placebo injection. This adult donor, from Boston, was 18-55 years old. Immunization relied on an Ad26 vector, which expressed Wuhan-strain SARS-CoV-2 spike. This clonotype was obtained from a person between 18 and 59 years old who received the Ad26.COV2.S COVID-19 vaccine or a placebo. Sequences were derived from peripheral blood, sampled in a trial of Ad26.COV2.S vaccine versus placebo.

This chain's CDR3 is CASSTGLANNEQFF. CDR3 in DNA: TGTGCCAGTAGTACCGGACTAGCCAACAATGAGCAGTTCTTC. V is TRBV19 and J is TRBJ2-1; 8 bases align to TRBD2. The CDR3 spans 14 residues. The germline V gene has CDR1 LNHDA and CDR2 SQIVND (reference sequence). V lost 4 bases, J lost 5 bases, and 4 bases stayed unmatched.